The sequence of this T cell receptor (beta chain) was determined in a study of T cell changes during pregnancy in multiple sclerosis. TCRdb's copy holds only in-frame clones and misses some; the assay was immunoSEQ multiplex PCR. The sample includes around 30,000 clones, roughly 90% of them seen just once. The source of this sequence is a female donor with multiple sclerosis, enrolled in a pregnancy study. Source: CD8+ T cells from peripheral blood mononuclear cells, taken in the first trimester of pregnancy.

The CDR3 spells CASNTGETDTQYF. The CDR3 nucleotides are TGTGCCAGCAATACAGGGGAGACAGATACGCAGTATTTT. The chain carries TRBV6-1 and TRBJ2-3, with 7 bases matching TRBD1. Trimming at V came to 7 bases and at J to 3 bases, leaving 4 bases not matched to a gene. This CDR3 is 13 amino acids long. Germline V lookup: CDR1 MNHNS, CDR2 SASEGT.